This T cell receptor beta chain derives from a study of regulatory T cells in long-lasting Graves disease. This clonotype was counted between two and nine times. Its antigen remains unidentified. Time point in this sample: persistent/refractory GD, antithyroid drugs over 5 years with positive TRAb. Following extraction of RNA from PBMCs, that RNA was used to make the TCR library. Study-wide results and caveats: Blood alone, not thyroid tissue, was studied. Favored usage of TRBV28, TRBJ1-2 and TRBJ2-5 was recorded in persistent disease. Persistent patients had more shared public clonotypes (under 3,000) than new patients (approximately 920).

V dropped 2 bases and J dropped 0 bases, with 14 bases sitting between them. Germline loops: CDR1 SGHTA, CDR2 FQGTGA. The CDR3 runs to 16 residues. Building of the TCR beta libraries involved iRepertoire HTBI primers and Arm-PCR of CDR3 regions. TCRdb analysed the multiplex PCR reads with MiXCR anew, one entry per CDR3 protein. The sample lists hundreds of thousands of distinct CDR3 sequences; about 30% were seen once. The TCR originated in a female donor with Graves disease. V and J are TRBV7-3 and TRBJ2-7; the D is unclear. The specimen was peripheral blood mononuclear cells (PBMCs), collected when the disease was refractory, from a patient treated with antithyroid drugs. CDR3 nucleotides: TGTGCCAGCAGCTTATACAGCTCACGGAGCTCCTACGAGCAGTACTTC. It yields the protein CASSLYSSRSSYEQYF. The full variable domain, rest sourced from reference TRBV7-3 and TRBJ2-7, is GAGVSQTPSNKVTEKGKYVELRCDPISGHTALYWYRQSLGQGPEFLIYFQGTGAADDSGLPNDRFFAVRPEGSVSTLKIQRTERGDSAVYLCASSLYSSRSSYEQYFGPGTRLTVT.